This T cell receptor beta chain was obtained from a study of T cell repertoires in cytomegalovirus infection. Study-wide background: CMV infection and matching HLA type were both indicated by public TCR beta signatures. Study findings and constraints: HLA-C-restricted CMV-specific TCR beta clonotypes prevailed in the ex vivo response. Summed frequency of shared TCR beta families picked out CMV carriers who also had the relevant HLA.

TCRdb fed the reads into MiXCR, producing one record per CDR3 protein. The sample records approximately 500,000 distinct CDR3 sequences, approximately 17% being singletons. CDR1 LNHDA and CDR2 SQIVND come from the germline V gene (reference sequence). The CDR3 totals 20 residues. Losses at the gene ends were 7 bases for V and 9 bases for J; bases not matched to a gene: 30. Of note for this clonotype: What it binds is unknown.

Sample: CD8+ T cells from PBMCs. This TCR derives from a human donor in good health (CMV status not recorded). Some clones in this sample may be carry-over from other donors' samples. The chain links TRBV19 to TRBJ1-1, with TRBD1 matching 9 bases. Here the CDR3 reads CASKYKIRDRAGAVQRKAFF. The CDR3 DNA reads as TGTGCCAGTAAATATAAAATCCGGGACAGGGCCGGCGCGGTTCAACGTAAAGCTTTCTTT.